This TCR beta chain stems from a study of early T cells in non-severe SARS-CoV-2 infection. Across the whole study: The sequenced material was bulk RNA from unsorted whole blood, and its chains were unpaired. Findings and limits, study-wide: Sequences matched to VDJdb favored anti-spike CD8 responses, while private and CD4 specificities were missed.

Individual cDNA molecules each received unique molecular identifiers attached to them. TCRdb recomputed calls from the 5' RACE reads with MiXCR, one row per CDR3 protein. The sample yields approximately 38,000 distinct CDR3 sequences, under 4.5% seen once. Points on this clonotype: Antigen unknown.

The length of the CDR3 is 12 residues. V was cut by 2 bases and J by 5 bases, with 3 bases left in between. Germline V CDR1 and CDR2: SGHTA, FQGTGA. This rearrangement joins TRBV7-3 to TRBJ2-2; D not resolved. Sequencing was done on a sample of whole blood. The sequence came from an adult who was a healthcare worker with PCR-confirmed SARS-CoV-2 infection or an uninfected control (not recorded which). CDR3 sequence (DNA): TGTGCCAGCAGCTTACATACCGGGGAGCTGTTTTTT. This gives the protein CASSLHTGELFF.